This TCR beta chain was sequenced for a study of spatial heterogeneity in lung cancer. Study outcomes and limitations: The study found that expanded intratumoral alpha and beta TCR counts tracked tumor mutation counts.

This clonotype was counted only a few times. What it binds is not known. Time point specified: sample taken at primary tumor resection. TCRdb itself ran the 5' RACE reads through MiXCR, one entry per CDR3 protein. The repertoire consists of 2,000 to 3,000 distinct CDR3 sequences, with about 7.4% occurring once and the leading ten covering 9% to 10%. The source is a female donor with early-stage non-small cell lung cancer. The sequences come from lung tumor tissue, collected at surgery.

This CDR3 reads CASSVGRTNTGELFF. In nucleotides, the CDR3 is TGTGCCAGCAGCGTAGGCAGAACTAACACCGGGGAGCTGTTTTTT. The chain carries TRBV9 and TRBJ2-2; D gene ambiguous. V lost 0 bases to trimming and J lost 2 bases, with 8 bases between them. From germline, CDR1 is SGDLS and CDR2 YYNGEE. CDR3 size: 15 residues.